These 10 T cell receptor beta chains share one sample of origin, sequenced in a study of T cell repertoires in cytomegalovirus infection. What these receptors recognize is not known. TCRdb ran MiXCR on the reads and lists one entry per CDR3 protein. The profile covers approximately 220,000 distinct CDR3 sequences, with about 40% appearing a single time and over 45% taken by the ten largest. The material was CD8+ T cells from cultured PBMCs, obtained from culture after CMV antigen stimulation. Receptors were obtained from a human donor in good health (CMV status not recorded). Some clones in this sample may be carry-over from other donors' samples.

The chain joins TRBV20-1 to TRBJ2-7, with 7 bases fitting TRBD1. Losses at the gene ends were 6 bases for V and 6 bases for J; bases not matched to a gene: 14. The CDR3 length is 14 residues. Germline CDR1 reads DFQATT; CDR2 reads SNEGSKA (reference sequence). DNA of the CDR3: TGCAGTGCCATGCAGAGGGCTACAGGGGTCGAGCAGTACTTC. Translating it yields CSAMQRATGVEQYF.

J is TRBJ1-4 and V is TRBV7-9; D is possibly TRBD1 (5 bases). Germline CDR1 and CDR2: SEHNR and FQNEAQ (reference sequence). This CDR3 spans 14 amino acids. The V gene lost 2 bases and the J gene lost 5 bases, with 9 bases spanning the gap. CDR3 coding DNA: TGTGCCAGCAGCTTACCAGGGAGGAATGAAAAACTGTTTTTT. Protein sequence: CASSLPGRNEKLFF. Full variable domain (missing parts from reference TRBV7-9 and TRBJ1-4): DTGVSQNPRHKITKRGQNVTFRCDPISEHNRLYWYRQTLGQGPEFLTYFQNEAQLEKSRLLSDRFSAERPKGSFSTLEIQRTEQGDSAMYLCASSLPGRNEKLFFGSGTQLSVL.

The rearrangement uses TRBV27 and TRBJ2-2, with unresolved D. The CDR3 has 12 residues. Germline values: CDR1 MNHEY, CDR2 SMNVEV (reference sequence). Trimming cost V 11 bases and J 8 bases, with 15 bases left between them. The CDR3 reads CASGQIGGELFF. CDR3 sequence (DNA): TGTGCCTCGGGCCAGATTGGTGGGGAGCTGTTTTTT.

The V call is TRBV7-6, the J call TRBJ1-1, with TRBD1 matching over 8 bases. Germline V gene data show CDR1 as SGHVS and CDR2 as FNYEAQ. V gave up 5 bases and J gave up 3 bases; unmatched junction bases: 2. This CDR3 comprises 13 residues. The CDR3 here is CASSADRDTEAFF. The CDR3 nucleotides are TGTGCCAGCAGCGCGGACAGGGACACTGAAGCTTTCTTT.

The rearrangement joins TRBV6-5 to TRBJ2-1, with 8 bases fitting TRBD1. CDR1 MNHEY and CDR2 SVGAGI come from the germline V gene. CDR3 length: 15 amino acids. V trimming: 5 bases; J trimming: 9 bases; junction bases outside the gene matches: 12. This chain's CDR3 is CASSTRTGWDLEQFF. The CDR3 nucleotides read TGTGCCAGCAGTACGCGGACAGGGTGGGACCTTGAGCAGTTCTTC.

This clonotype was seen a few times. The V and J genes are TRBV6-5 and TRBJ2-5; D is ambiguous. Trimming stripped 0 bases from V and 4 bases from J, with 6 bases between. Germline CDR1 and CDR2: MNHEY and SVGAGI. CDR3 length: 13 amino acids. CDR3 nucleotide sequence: TGTGCCAGCAGTTACTCACGTATAGAGACCCAGTACTTC. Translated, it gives CASSYSRIETQYF.

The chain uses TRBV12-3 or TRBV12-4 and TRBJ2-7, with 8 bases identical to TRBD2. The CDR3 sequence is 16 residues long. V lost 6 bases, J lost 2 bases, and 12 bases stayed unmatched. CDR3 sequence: CASSQRRGGVAYEQYF. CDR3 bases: TGTGCCAGCAGCCAACGCCGGGGGGGAGTCGCCTACGAGCAGTACTTC.

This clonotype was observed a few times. In nucleotides, the CDR3 is TGCAGTGCTACCCGGGACAGTGCGGACAATGAGCAGTTCTTC. Amino acid sequence: CSATRDSADNEQFF. The J gene is TRBJ2-1, the V gene TRBV20-1; TRBD1 matches 7 bases. The CDR3 covers 14 residues. After removal of 4 bases from V and 5 bases from J, the junction contained 8 bases not matched to a gene. Germline V gives CDR1 DFQATT, CDR2 SNEGSKA (reference sequence).

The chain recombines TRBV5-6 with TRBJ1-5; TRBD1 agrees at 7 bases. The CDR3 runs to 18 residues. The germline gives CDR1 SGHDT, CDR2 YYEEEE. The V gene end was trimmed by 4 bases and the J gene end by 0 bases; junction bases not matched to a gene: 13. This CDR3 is CASSKGRQGLFSNQPQHF. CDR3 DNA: TGTGCCAGCAGCAAGGGAAGACAGGGACTTTTTAGCAATCAGCCCCAGCATTTT.

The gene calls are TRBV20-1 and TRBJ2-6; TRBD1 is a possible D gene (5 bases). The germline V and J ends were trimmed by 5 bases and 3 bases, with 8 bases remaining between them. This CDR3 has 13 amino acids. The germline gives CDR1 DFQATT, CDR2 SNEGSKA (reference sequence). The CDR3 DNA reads TGCAGTGCTGCAGGGTTTGGGGCCAACGTCCTGACTTTC. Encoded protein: CSAAGFGANVLTF.